This is a list of T cell receptor beta chains from one sample in a study of breast tumors, draining lymph nodes, adjacent tissues. TCRdb processed the multiplex PCR reads anew with MiXCR; each CDR3 protein has one entry. The table shows about 200,000 distinct CDR3 sequences, with roughly 31% occurring only once. What was sequenced was axillary lymph node tissue. Every receptor here comes from a female donor with breast cancer. Some clones in this sample may be carry-over from other donors' samples. The conserved cysteine and the conserved F or W are not part of the CDR3 here.

v_call	j_call	cdr3_aa
TRBV6-5	TRBJ2-7	ASSYGQESEQY
TRBV6-2/TRBV6-3	TRBJ2-7	ASSWAYEQY
TRBV5-8	TRBJ1-6	ASHTEAYNSPLH
TRBV20-1	TRBJ2-3	SAGRGRGGGPDTQY
TRBV7-9	TRBJ2-1	ASSQSGVDEQF
TRBV7-3	TRBJ1-4	ASSTTGTGWGLTNEKLF
TRBV15	TRBJ2-7	AVGPSWGSYEQY
TRBV24-1	TRBJ1-5	ATSDYDQPQH
TRBV4-2	TRBJ2-6	ASRPLAGANVLT
TRBV12-3/TRBV12-4	TRBJ2-3	ASTFRLAGGGDTQY